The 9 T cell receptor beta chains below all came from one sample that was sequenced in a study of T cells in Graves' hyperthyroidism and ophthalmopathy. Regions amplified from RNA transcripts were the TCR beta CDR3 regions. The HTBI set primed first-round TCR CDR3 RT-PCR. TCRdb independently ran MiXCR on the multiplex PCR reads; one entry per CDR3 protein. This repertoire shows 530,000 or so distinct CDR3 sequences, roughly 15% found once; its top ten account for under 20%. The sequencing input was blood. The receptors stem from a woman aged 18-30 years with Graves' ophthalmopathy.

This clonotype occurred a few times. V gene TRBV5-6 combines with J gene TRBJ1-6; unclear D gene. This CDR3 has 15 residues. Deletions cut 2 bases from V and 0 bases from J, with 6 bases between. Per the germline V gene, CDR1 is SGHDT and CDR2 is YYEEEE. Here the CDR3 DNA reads TGTGCCAGCAGCTTAGTGAGCTCCTATAATTCACCCCTCCACTTT. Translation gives CASSLVSSYNSPLHF.

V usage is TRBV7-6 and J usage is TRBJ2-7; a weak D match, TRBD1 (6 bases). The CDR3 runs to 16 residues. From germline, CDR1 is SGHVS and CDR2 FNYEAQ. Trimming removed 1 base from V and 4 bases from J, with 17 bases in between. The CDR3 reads CASSLELKGETYEQYF. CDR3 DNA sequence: TGTGCCAGCAGCTTAGAGCTTAAGGGGGAAACATACGAGCAGTACTTC. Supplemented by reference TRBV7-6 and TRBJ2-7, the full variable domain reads GAGVSQSPRYKVTKRGQDVALRCDPISGHVSLYWYRQALGQGPEFLTYFNYEAQQDKSGLPNDRFSAERPEGSISTLTIQRTEQRDSAMYRCASSLELKGETYEQYFGPGTRLTVT.

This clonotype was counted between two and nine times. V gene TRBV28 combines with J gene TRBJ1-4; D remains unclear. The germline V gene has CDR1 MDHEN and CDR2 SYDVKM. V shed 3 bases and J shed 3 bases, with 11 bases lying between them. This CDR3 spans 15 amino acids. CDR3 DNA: TGTGCCAGCAGTTTTCACGGGGAGCCTAATGAAAAACTGTTTTTT. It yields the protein CASSFHGEPNEKLFF.

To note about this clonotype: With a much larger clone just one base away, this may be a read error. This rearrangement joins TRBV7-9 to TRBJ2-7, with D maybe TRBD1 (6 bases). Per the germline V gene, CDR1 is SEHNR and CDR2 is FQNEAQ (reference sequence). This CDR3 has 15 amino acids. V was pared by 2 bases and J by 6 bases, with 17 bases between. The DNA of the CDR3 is TGTGCCAGCAGCTTACAGGGGCACCCACCGGGCGAGCAGTACTTC. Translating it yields CASSLQGHPPGEQYF.

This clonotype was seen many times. CDR3 sequence reads: CASSFHRTGVLETQYF. The CDR3 DNA is TGTGCCAGCAGCTTCCACCGGACAGGGGTGTTGGAGACCCAGTACTTC. The genes are TRBV7-9 and TRBJ2-5; TRBD1 matches 9 bases. The V and J ends lost 3 bases and 5 bases, in that order; junction bases with no gene match: 10. CDR1 is SEHNR, CDR2 FQNEAQ, per germline (reference sequence). The CDR3 is made up of 16 amino acids.

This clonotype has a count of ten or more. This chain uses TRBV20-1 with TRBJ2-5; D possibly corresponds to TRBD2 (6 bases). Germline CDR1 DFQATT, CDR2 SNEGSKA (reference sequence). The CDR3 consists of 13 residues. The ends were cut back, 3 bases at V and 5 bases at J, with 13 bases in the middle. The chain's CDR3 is CSASPRAGETQYF. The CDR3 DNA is TGCAGTGCTAGCCCCAGGGCGGGGGAGACCCAGTACTTC.

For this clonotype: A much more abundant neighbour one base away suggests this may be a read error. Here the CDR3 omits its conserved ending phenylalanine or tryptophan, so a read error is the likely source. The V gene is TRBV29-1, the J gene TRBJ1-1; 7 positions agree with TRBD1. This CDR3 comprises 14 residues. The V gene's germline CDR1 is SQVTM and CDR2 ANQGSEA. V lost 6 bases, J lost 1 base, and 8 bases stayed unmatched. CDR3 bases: TGCAGCGTGGTAGACAGGGCCGGGAACACTGAAGCTTTCCTT. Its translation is CSVVDRAGNTEAFL.

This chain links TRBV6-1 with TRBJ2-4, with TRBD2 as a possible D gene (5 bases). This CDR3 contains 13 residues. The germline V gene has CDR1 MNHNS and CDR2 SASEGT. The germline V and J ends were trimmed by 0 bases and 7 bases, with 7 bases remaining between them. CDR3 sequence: CASSEARRNIQYF. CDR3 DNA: TGTGCCAGCAGTGAAGCTAGGAGGAACATTCAGTACTTC.

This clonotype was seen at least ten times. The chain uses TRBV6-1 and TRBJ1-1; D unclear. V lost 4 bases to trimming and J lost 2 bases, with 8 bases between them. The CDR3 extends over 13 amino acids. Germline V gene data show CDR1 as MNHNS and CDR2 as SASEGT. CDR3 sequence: CASSGTPNTEAFF. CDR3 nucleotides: TGTGCCAGCAGTGGTACACCTAACACTGAAGCTTTCTTT.